Listed below are T cell receptor beta chains from one sample, sequenced in a study of blood T cell repertoires in COVID-19. Produced via immunoSEQ multiplex PCR; TCRdb's table is partial and in-frame only. The repertoire holds over 150,000 clones, with around 80% as singletons. Sequenced: peripheral blood. The receptors stem from a human donor in a cohort sampled during active COVID-19. CDR3s include the opening cysteine and the closing phenylalanine or tryptophan.

v_call: TRBV11-2; cdr3_aa: CASRRIAGGAEQYF
v_call: TRBV9; cdr3_aa: CASSVGSSGNTIYF
v_call: TRBV5-1; cdr3_aa: CASSAGQGKREQFF
v_call: TRBV5-1; cdr3_aa: CASSTTGGEGPQHF
v_call: TRBV12-5; cdr3_aa: CASGGLSDTQYF
v_call: TRBV6-2/TRBV6-3; cdr3_aa: CASSSPGGGNTIYF
v_call: TRBV18; cdr3_aa: CASSPPGQALLEQYF
v_call: TRBV5-1; cdr3_aa: CASSLDGGNEQFF
v_call: TRBV7-2; cdr3_aa: CASSLPQGPFYGYTF
v_call: TRBV5-1; cdr3_aa: CASSSGQGTNTGELFF
v_call: TRBV27; cdr3_aa: CASTSGVSGANVLTF
v_call: TRBV19; cdr3_aa: CASQTQGSYGYTF
v_call: TRBV29-1; cdr3_aa: CSVGVSRGGYYEQYF
v_call: TRBV5-1; cdr3_aa: CASSRAGTGGAPEAFF
v_call: TRBV5-1; cdr3_aa: CASSLGTRKYEQYF
v_call: TRBV15; cdr3_aa: CATTRDRLTDTQYF
v_call: TRBV27; cdr3_aa: CASGSRGTLNQPQHF
v_call: TRBV6-1; cdr3_aa: CASSEPYQETQYF
v_call: TRBV9; cdr3_aa: CASSVDRTGDTDTQYF
v_call: TRBV23-1; cdr3_aa: CASSQDGDMLYEQYF
v_call: TRBV5-4; cdr3_aa: CASSLFRGIDTEAFF
v_call: TRBV5-1; cdr3_aa: CASSSRGWDEQYF
v_call: TRBV25-1; cdr3_aa: CASNRGGANEQFF
v_call: TRBV29-1; cdr3_aa: CSVERGDYGYTF
v_call: TRBV5-5; cdr3_aa: CASSPGDNQPQHF
v_call: TRBV5-1; cdr3_aa: CASSLVTSGASTDTQYF
v_call: TRBV11-2; cdr3_aa: CASSRDQGGKGYEQYF
v_call: TRBV2; cdr3_aa: CASSGAGNGSGNTIYF
v_call: TRBV6-1; cdr3_aa: CASSEGANTEAFF
v_call: TRBV27; cdr3_aa: CASRRGQGARSSGELFF
v_call: TRBV14; cdr3_aa: CASSQEGSGNYGYTF
v_call: TRBV7-3; cdr3_aa: CASSLKGAGFNNEQFF
v_call: TRBV11-2; cdr3_aa: CASSLTRQGTYEQYF
v_call: TRBV6-2/TRBV6-3; cdr3_aa: CASSYQYEQYF
v_call: TRBV7-9; cdr3_aa: CASSSDSYRGTFF
v_call: TRBV18; cdr3_aa: CASSLTDRGSYGYTF
v_call: TRBV2; cdr3_aa: CASIGIGTANGYTF
v_call: TRBV27; cdr3_aa: CASSLGTSLLNEQYF
v_call: TRBV2; cdr3_aa: CASSERGRHQPQHF
v_call: TRBV6-5; cdr3_aa: CASSRDRSGYGYTF
v_call: TRBV10-3; cdr3_aa: CAISPSVTEAFF
v_call: TRBV7-2; cdr3_aa: CASSLGGQGRIQYF
v_call: TRBV7-9; cdr3_aa: CASSVDSPEDFMNTEAFF
v_call: TRBV6-5; cdr3_aa: CASSYTQGYNSPLHF
v_call: TRBV18; cdr3_aa: CASSPTRDRGRDEQFF
v_call: TRBV19; cdr3_aa: CASSPSPRDEQYF
v_call: TRBV6-2/TRBV6-3; cdr3_aa: CASSTGTGTASDTQYF
v_call: TRBV27; cdr3_aa: CASSPTADSPLHF
v_call: TRBV4-1; cdr3_aa: CASSQERGGAYTF
v_call: TRBV6-6; cdr3_aa: CASRRTRDSYEQYF
v_call: TRBV7-3; cdr3_aa: CASSPTGSANEKLFF
v_call: TRBV2; cdr3_aa: CASSAQGAESNQPQHF
v_call: TRBV2; cdr3_aa: CASSATGGAGAYGYTF
v_call: TRBV7-9; cdr3_aa: CASSLKGQGNTEAFF
v_call: TRBV9; cdr3_aa: CASSVAGQANYGYTF
v_call: TRBV9; cdr3_aa: CASSVASRGYNEQFF
v_call: TRBV6-5; cdr3_aa: CASSLTIAGANVLTF
v_call: TRBV9; cdr3_aa: CASKGQDDEQFF
v_call: TRBV7-9; cdr3_aa: CASSSTGLAGGYF